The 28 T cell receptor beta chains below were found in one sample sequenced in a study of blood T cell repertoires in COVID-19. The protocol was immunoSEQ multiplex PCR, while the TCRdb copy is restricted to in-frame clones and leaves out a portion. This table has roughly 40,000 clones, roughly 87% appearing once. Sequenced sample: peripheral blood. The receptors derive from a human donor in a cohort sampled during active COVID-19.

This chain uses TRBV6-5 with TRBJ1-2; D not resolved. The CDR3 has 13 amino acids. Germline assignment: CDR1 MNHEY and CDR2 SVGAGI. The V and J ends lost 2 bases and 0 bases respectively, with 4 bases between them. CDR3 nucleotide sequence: TGTGCCAGCAGTTACGCGGCTAACTATGGCTACACCTTC. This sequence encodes CASSYAANYGYTF.

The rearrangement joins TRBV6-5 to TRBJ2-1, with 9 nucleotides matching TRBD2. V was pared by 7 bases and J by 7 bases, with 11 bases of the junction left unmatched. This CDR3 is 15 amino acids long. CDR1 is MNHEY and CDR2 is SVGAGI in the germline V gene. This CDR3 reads CASKDAGGPGNEQFF. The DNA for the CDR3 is TGTGCCAGCAAGGATGCGGGAGGGCCGGGTAATGAGCAGTTCTTC.

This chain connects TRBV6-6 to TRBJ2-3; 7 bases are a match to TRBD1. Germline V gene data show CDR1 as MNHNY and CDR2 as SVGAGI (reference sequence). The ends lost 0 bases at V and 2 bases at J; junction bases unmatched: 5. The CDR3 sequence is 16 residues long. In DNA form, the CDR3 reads TGTGCCAGCAGTTACTCGACGGGACAGAACACAGATACGCAGTATTTT. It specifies CASSYSTGQNTDTQYF.

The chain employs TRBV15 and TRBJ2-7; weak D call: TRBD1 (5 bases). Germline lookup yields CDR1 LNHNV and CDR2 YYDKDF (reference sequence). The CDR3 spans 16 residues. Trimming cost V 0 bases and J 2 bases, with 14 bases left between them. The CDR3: CATSREKGPVTYEQYF. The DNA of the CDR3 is TGTGCCACCAGCAGAGAAAAGGGGCCAGTAACCTACGAGCAGTACTTC. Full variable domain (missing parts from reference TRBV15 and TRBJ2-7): DAMVIQNPRYQVTQFGKPVTLSCSQTLNHNVMYWYQQKSSQAPKLLFHYYDKDFNNEADTPDNFQSRRPNTSFCFLDIRSPGLGDTAMYLCATSREKGPVTYEQYFGPGTRLTVT.

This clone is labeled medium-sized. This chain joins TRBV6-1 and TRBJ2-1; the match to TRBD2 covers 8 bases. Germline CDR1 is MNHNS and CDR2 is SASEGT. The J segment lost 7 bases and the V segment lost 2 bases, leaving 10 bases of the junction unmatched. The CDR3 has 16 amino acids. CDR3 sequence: CASSETFGTRWNEQFF. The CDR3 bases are TGTGCCAGCAGTGAAACGTTCGGGACTAGATGGAATGAGCAGTTCTTC.

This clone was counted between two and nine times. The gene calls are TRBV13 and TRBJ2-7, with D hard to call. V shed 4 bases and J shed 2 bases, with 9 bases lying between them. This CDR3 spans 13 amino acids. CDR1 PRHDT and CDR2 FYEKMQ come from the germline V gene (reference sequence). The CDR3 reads CASSSPPAYEQYF. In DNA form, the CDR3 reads TGTGCCAGCAGCTCCCCTCCCGCCTACGAGCAGTACTTC.

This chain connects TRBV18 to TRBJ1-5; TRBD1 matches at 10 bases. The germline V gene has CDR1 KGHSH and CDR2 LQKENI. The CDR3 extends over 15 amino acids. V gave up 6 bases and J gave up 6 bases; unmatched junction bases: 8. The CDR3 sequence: CASSRGGTGAQPQHF. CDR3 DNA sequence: TGTGCCAGCTCTCGCGGAGGGACAGGGGCTCAGCCCCAGCATTTT.

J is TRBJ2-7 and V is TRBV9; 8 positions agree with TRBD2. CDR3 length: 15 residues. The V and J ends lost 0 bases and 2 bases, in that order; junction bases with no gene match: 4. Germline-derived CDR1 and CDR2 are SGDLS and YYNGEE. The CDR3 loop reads CASSVEYGRAYEQYF. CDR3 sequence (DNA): TGTGCCAGCAGCGTAGAGTACGGGAGGGCCTACGAGCAGTACTTC.

The CDR3 loop reads CASQREETQYF. The CDR3 coding sequence is TGTGCCAGTCAGCGCGAGGAGACCCAGTACTTC. The chain is built from TRBV6-5 and TRBJ2-5; D is unresolved. The CDR3 totals 11 residues. Germline CDR1 is MNHEY and CDR2 is SVGAGI. Trimming left V 9 bases short and J 5 bases short, with 10 bases between.

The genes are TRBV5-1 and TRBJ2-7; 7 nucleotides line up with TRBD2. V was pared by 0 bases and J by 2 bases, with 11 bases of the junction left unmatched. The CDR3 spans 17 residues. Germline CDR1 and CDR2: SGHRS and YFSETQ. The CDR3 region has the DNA TGCGCCAGCAGCTTGGCCTTGGGGGGGTACTCACCCTACGAGCAGTACTTC. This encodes CASSLALGGYSPYEQYF.

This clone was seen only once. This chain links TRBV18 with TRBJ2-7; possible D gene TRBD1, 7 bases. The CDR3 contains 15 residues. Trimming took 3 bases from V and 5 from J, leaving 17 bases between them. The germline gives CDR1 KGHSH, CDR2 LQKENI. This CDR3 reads CASSPRGGTVNEQYF. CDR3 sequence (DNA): TGTGCCAGCTCACCTCGGGGCGGGACAGTCAACGAGCAGTACTTC.

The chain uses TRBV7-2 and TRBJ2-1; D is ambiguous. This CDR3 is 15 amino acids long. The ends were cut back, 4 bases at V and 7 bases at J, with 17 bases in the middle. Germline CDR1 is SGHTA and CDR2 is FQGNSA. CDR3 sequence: CASSSSGARWNEQFF. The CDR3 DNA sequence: TGTGCCAGCAGCTCTTCCGGAGCTAGATGGAATGAGCAGTTCTTC.

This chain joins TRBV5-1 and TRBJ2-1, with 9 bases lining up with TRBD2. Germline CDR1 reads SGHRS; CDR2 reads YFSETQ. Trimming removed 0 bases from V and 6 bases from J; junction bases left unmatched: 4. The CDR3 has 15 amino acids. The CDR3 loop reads CASSLALAGLNEQFF. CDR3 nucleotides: TGCGCCAGCAGCTTGGCGCTAGCGGGGCTCAATGAGCAGTTCTTC. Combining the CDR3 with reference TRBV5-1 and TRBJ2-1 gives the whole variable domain KAGVTQTPRYLIKTRGQQVTLSCSPISGHRSVSWYQQTPGQGLQFLFEYFSETQRNKGNFPGRFSGRQFSNSRSEMNVSTLELGDSALYLCASSLALAGLNEQFFGPGTRLTVL.

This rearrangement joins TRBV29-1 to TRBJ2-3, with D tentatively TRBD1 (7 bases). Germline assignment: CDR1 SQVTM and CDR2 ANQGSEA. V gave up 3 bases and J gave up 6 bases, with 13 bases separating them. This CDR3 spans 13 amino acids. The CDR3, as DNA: TGCAGCGTTGAGGTGGCAGGGGGGGATACGCAGTATTTT. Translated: CSVEVAGGDTQYF.

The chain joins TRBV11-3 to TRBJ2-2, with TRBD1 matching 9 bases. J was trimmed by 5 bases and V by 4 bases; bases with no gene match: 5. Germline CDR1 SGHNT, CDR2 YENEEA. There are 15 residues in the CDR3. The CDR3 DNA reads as TGTGCCAGCAGCTCCGGGACAGGGAAGACCGGGGAGCTGTTTTTT. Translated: CASSSGTGKTGELFF.

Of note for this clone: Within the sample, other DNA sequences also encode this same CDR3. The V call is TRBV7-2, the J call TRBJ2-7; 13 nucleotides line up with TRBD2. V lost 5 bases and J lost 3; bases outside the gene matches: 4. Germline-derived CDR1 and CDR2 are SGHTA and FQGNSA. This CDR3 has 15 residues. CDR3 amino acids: CASSPRTSGSYEQYF. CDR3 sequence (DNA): TGTGCCAGCAGCCCCAGGACTAGCGGGAGCTACGAGCAGTACTTC.

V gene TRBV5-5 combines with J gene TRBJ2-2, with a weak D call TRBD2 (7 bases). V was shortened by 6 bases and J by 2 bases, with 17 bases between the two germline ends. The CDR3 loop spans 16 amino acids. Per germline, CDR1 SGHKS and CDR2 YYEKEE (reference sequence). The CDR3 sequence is CASTLRRGANTGELFF. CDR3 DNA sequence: TGTGCCAGCACCTTACGACGGGGGGCTAACACCGGGGAGCTGTTTTTT.

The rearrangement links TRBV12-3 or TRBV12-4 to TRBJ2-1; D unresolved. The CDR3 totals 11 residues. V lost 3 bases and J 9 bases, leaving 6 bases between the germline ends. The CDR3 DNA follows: TGTGCCAGCAGTTTTACTATTGAGCAGTTCTTC. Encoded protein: CASSFTIEQFF.

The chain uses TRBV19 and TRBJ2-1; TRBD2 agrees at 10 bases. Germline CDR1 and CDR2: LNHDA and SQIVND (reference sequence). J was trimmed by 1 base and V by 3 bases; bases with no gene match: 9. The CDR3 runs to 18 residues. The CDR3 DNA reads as TGTGCCAGTAGTATTTTAGCGGGAGGCGAGGGGTCCTACAATGAGCAGTTCTTC. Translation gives CASSILAGGEGSYNEQFF.

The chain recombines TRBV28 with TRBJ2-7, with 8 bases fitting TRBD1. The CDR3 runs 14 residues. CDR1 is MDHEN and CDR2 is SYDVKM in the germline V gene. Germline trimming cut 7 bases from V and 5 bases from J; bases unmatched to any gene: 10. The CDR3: CASTRGQGLHEQYF. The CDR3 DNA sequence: TGTGCCAGCACCCGCGGACAGGGTCTCCACGAGCAGTACTTC. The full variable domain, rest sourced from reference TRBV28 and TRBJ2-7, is DVKVTQSSRYLVKRTGEKVFLECVQDMDHENMFWYRQDPGLGLRLIYFSYDVKMKEKGDIPEGYSVSREKKERFSLILESASTNQTSMYLCASTRGQGLHEQYFGPGTRLTVT.

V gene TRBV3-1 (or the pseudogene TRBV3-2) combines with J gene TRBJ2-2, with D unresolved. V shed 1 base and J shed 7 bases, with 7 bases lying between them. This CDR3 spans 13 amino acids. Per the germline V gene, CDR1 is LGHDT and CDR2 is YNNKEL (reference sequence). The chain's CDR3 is CASSQGAGGELFF. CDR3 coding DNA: TGTGCCAGCAGCCAAGGGGCTGGCGGGGAGCTGTTTTTT.

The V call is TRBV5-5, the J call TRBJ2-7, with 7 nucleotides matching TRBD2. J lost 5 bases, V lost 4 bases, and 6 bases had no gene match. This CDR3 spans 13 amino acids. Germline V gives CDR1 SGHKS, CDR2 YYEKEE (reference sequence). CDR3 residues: CASSGRAVDEQYF. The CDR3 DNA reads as TGTGCCAGCAGCGGGAGGGCCGTAGACGAGCAGTACTTC.

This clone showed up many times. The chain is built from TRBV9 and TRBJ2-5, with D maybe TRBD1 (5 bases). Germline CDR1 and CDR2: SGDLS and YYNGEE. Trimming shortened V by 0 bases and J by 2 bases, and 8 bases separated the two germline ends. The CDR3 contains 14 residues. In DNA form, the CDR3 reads TGTGCCAGCAGCGTAGGGACACATCAAGAGACCCAGTACTTC. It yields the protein CASSVGTHQETQYF. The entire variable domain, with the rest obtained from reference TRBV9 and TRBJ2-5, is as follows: DSGVTQTPKHLITATGQRVTLRCSPRSGDLSVYWYQQSLDQGLQFLIQYYNGEERAKGNILERFSAQQFPDLHSELNLSSLELGDSALYFCASSVGTHQETQYFGPGTRLLVL.

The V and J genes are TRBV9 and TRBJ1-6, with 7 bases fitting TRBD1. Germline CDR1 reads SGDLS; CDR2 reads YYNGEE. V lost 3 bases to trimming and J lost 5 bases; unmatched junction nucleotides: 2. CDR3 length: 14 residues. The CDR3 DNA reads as TGTGCCAGCAGCGACGGGACAGATAATTCACCCCTCCACTTT. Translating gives CASSDGTDNSPLHF.

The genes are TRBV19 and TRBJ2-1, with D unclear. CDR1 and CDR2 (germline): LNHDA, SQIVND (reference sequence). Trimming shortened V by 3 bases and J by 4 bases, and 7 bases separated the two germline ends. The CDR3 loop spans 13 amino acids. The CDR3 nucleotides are TGTGCCAGTAGTATTATCAGATACAATGAGCAGTTCTTC. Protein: CASSIIRYNEQFF.

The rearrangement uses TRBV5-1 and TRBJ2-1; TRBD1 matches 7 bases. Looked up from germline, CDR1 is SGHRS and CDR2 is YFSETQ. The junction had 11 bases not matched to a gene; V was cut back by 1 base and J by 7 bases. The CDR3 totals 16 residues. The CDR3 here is CASSLRATGSGNEQFF. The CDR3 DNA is TGCGCCAGCAGCTTGAGGGCGACAGGGTCGGGGAATGAGCAGTTCTTC.

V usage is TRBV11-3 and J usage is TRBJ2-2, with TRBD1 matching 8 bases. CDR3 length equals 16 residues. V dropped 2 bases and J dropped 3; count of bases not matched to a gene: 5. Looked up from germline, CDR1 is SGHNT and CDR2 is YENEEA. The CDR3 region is CASSLIGQGDTGELFF. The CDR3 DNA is TGTGCCAGCAGCTTAATAGGACAGGGAGACACCGGGGAGCTGTTTTTT.

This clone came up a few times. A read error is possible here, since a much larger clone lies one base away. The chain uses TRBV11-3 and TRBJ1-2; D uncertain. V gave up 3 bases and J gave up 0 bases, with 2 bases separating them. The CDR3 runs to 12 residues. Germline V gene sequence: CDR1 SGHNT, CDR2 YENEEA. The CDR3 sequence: CASSFSNYGYTF. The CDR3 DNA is TGTGCCAGCAGCTTCTCTAACTATGGCTACACCTTC.